This entry lists 9 T cell receptor beta chains sequenced from one sample in a study of molecular identifiers for immune sequencing clone quantification. TCRdb called the PCR reads again in MiXCR, with one record for every CDR3 protein. The sample yields over 600,000 distinct CDR3 sequences, 15% to 20% seen once. Input material: naive CD8+ T cells from blood, with Jurkat cell RNA spiked in. Subset defined: FACS-sorted CD8+CD4-CCR7+CD45RA+ naive T cells. All receptors derive from a human donor in good health. Some libraries in this study had Jurkat cell RNA spiked in.

This clonotype was recorded many times. The V gene is TRBV14, the J gene TRBJ1-1; TRBD1 agrees at 9 bases. This CDR3 contains 13 residues. Trimming removed 6 bases from V and 6 bases from J; junction bases left unmatched: 5. In germline, CDR1 is SGHDN, CDR2 FVKESK. This CDR3 is CASSEQGAAEAFF. For the CDR3, the DNA is TGTGCCAGCAGTGAACAGGGGGCTGCTGAAGCTTTCTTT.

This clonotype has a count of ten or more. The rearrangement uses TRBV7-9 and TRBJ2-7, with D possibly TRBD1 on 7 matching bases. The germline gives CDR1 SEHNR, CDR2 FQNEAQ (reference sequence). The CDR3 extends over 15 amino acids. V dropped 5 bases and J dropped 3 bases, with 17 bases sitting between them. Written as DNA, the CDR3 is TGTGCCAGCAGCGGAGGGGACAGAGGGGACTACGAGCAGTACTTC. Protein: CASSGGDRGDYEQYF.

There are many counts of this clonotype. This chain uses TRBV29-1 with TRBJ2-7, with D perhaps being TRBD1 or TRBD2 (5 bases each). Germline V gives CDR1 SQVTM, CDR2 ANQGSEA. The CDR3 is 14 amino acids. Trimming shortened V by 3 bases and J by 2 bases, and 14 bases separated the two germline ends. CDR3 region: CSVETGTGTYEQYF. In nucleotides, the CDR3 is TGCAGCGTTGAGACCGGGACCGGCACCTACGAGCAGTACTTC.

In nucleotides, the CDR3 is TGTGCCAGTAGTATATGGGCCGTCATGAACACTGAAGCTTTCTTT. It yields the protein CASSIWAVMNTEAFF. This chain joins TRBV19 and TRBJ1-1; D remains ambiguous. In germline, CDR1 is LNHDA, CDR2 SQIVND (reference sequence). Deletions cut 2 bases from V and 0 bases from J, with 10 bases between. The CDR3 is 15 residues long.

This clonotype was detected ten times or more. The chain carries TRBV5-1 and TRBJ2-5; D possibly corresponds to TRBD2 (5 bases). The V end lost 4 bases, the J end lost 9 bases, and 10 bases lay between the germline ends. CDR3 length: 11 residues. CDR1 is SGHRS and CDR2 is YFSETQ in the germline V gene. As DNA, the CDR3 is TGCGCCAGCAGCGACGGACTGTCCCAGTACTTC. Its translation is CASSDGLSQYF. The entire variable domain, with the rest obtained from reference TRBV5-1 and TRBJ2-5, is as follows: KAGVTQTPRYLIKTRGQQVTLSCSPISGHRSVSWYQQTPGQGLQFLFEYFSETQRNKGNFPGRFSGRQFSNSRSEMNVSTLELGDSALYLCASSDGLSQYFGPGTRLLVL.

The table lists this clonotype with many counts. The chain uses TRBV27 and TRBJ1-1; D not certain. The CDR3 is made up of 12 amino acids. Between the trimmed V and J ends, which lost 3 bases and 6 bases, there was a span of 8 bases. Germline values: CDR1 MNHEY, CDR2 SMNVEV (reference sequence). The CDR3 DNA reads as TGTGCCAGCAGTTTTCTGGGGTCTGAAGCTTTCTTT. Its protein is CASSFLGSEAFF.

This chain connects TRBV4-1 to TRBJ1-4; the D is unclear. Trimming took 1 base from V and 4 from J, leaving 10 bases between them. The germline V gene has CDR1 MGHRA and CDR2 YSYEKL. The CDR3 is 15 amino acids. The CDR3 DNA reads TGCGCCAGCAGCCAAGGACCAAGGGTTAATGAAAAACTGTTTTTT. As protein: CASSQGPRVNEKLFF.

The rearrangement links TRBV19 to TRBJ2-7; 8 bases line up with TRBD1. The CDR3 is 14 residues long. The germline CDR1 and CDR2 sequences are LNHDA and SQIVND (reference sequence). Trimming removed 10 bases from V and 2 bases from J; junction bases left unmatched: 10. CDR3 DNA: TGTGCCACCCAGGGGGCCGTTAACCCCTACGAGCAGTACTTC. The encoded protein is CATQGAVNPYEQYF. Based on the CDR3 plus reference TRBV19 and TRBJ2-7, the full variable domain is DGGITQSPKYLFRKEGQNVTLSCEQNLNHDAMYWYRQDPGQGLRLIYYSQIVNDFQKGDIAEGYSVSREKKESFPLTVTSAQKNPTAFYLCATQGAVNPYEQYFGPGTRLTVT.

This clonotype was counted ten times or more. The genes are TRBV21-1 and TRBJ2-5; the DNA was not used to check the table's D call, TRBD1. TRBV21-1 is marked as a pseudogene. This CDR3 has 14 residues. The CDR3: CARVPKGVRETQYF. As DNA, the CDR3 is TGTGCCAGGGTACCGAAAGGGGTCAGAGAGACCCAGTACTTC.